This passage covers 16 T cell receptor beta chains from one sample sequenced in a study of a mutant IDH1 vaccine in newly diagnosed glioma. The time point denotes: week 47, end of study. With topical imiquimod, each dose of the vaccine consisted of 300 ug of mutant IDH1 20-mer peptide. The method was immunoSEQ multiplex PCR; TCRdb's version includes in-frame clones alone and lacks a portion of them. The data show 45,000 to 55,000 clones, about 81% seen once. Antigen specificity for these receptors is unknown. Sequencing was performed on PBMCs, taken from a glioma patient whose treatment included an IDH1 peptide vaccine. The source of these receptors is a woman between 25 and 40 years old with glioma. Some clones in this sample may be carry-over from other donors' samples.

The chain recombines TRBV6-6 with TRBJ1-5; D is perhaps TRBD1 (5 bases). In germline, CDR1 is MNHNY, CDR2 SVGAGI (reference sequence). The V end was cut by 2 bases, the J end by 9 bases, with 17 bases between. This CDR3 is 15 amino acids long. For the CDR3, the DNA is TGTGCCAGCAGTTACCAACGGACACCTCCCGGGCCCCAGCATTTT. Its protein is CASSYQRTPPGPQHF.

The chain recombines TRBV4-1 with TRBJ2-5; tentatively, D is TRBD2 (5 bases). This CDR3 spans 16 amino acids. V lost 1 base, J lost 2 bases, and 14 bases lay in between. Per germline, CDR1 MGHRA and CDR2 YSYEKL. CDR3 coding DNA: TGCGCCAGCAGCCAAGGTCCTGTGCCGGGGCAAGAGACCCAGTACTTC. It codes for CASSQGPVPGQETQYF.

This clone was seen a handful of times. V and J are TRBV7-9 and TRBJ1-1; D not certain. Trimming took off 2 bases at V and 4 bases at J, with 5 bases between the two ends. Germline V gene lookup returns CDR1 SEHNR and CDR2 FQNEAQ (reference sequence). The CDR3 covers 12 residues. The CDR3 bases are TGTGCCAGCAGCTTAAGGACCACTGAAGCTTTCTTT. Its translation is CASSLRTTEAFF.

This chain joins TRBV30 and TRBJ2-7; D uncertain. This CDR3 is 13 amino acids long. With 3 bases removed from V and 0 bases from J, the gap between germline ends came to 9 bases. Germline V gene sequence: CDR1 GTSNPN, CDR2 SVGIG (reference sequence). The CDR3 protein is CAWRVTSSYEQYF. DNA of the CDR3: TGTGCCTGGAGGGTTACCAGCTCCTACGAGCAGTACTTC. The whole variable domain, remainder taken from reference TRBV30 and TRBJ2-7, is SQTIHQWPATLVQPVGSPLSLECTVEGTSNPNLYWYRQAAGRGLQLLFYSVGIGQISSEVPQNLSASRPQDRQFILSSKKLLLSDSGFYLCAWRVTSSYEQYFGPGTRLTVT.

The chain has TRBV13 and TRBJ2-6, with D tentatively TRBD1 (6 bases). V lost 3 bases and J 4 bases, leaving 16 bases between the germline ends. This CDR3 has 17 residues. Germline assignment: CDR1 PRHDT and CDR2 FYEKMQ (reference sequence). DNA for the CDR3: TGTGCCAGCAGCTTTTCGCAGGGGTTATCCGGGGCCAACGTCCTGACTTTC. This encodes CASSFSQGLSGANVLTF.

The chain is built from TRBV7-8 and TRBJ2-7; TRBD1 agrees at 10 bases. The length of the CDR3 is 16 residues. CDR1 is SGHVS and CDR2 is FQNEAQ in the germline V gene. The junction had 8 bases not matched to a gene; V was cut back by 2 bases and J by 4 bases. The chain's CDR3 is CASSLLRQGALYEQYF. The CDR3 bases are TGTGCCAGCAGCTTATTGCGACAGGGGGCATTATACGAGCAGTACTTC.

The CDR3 loop reads CASSPPKGRAEAFF. CDR3 coding DNA: TGTGCCAGCTCACCACCTAAGGGGCGGGCTGAAGCTTTCTTT. V usage is TRBV18 and J usage is TRBJ1-1, with TRBD1 as a possible D gene (5 bases). The length of the CDR3 is 14 residues. Germline V gene lookup returns CDR1 KGHSH and CDR2 LQKENI. Trimming cost V 0 bases and J 6 bases, with 11 bases left between them.

The J gene is TRBJ2-3, the V gene TRBV4-2; 9 bases map to TRBD1. This CDR3 has 17 residues. The germline V gene encodes CDR1 LGHNA and CDR2 YNFKEQ. Germline trimming cut 0 bases from V and 0 bases from J; bases unmatched to any gene: 4. The DNA for the CDR3 is TGTGCCAGCAGCCAAGAGGGGACAGGGCTTAGCACAGATACGCAGTATTTT. Residues: CASSQEGTGLSTDTQYF.

CDR3 sequence (DNA): TGTGCCAGCAGCCCGGACAGGGGCGATCAGCCCCAGCATTTT. Protein sequence: CASSPDRGDQPQHF. The rearrangement uses TRBV7-9 and TRBJ1-5; TRBD1 matches at 9 bases. The ends lost 5 bases at V and 5 bases at J; junction bases unmatched: 4. This CDR3 spans 14 amino acids. Germline CDR1 reads SEHNR; CDR2 reads FQNEAQ (reference sequence).

The CDR3 nucleotides are TGTGCCAGCAGCTTACTCGGACAGGGTGGGAACTATGGCTACACCTTC. Its translation: CASSLLGQGGNYGYTF. The gene calls are TRBV11-2 and TRBJ1-2; 8 bases agree with TRBD1. The CDR3 runs 16 residues. With 2 bases clipped from V and 2 bases from J, the junction kept 7 bases outside the gene matches. The germline CDR1 and CDR2 sequences are SGHAT and FQNNGV.

The chain uses TRBV2 and TRBJ1-1; D remains ambiguous. Germline V gene sequence: CDR1 SNHLY, CDR2 FYNNEI. The V end was cut by 6 bases, the J end by 1 base, with 9 bases between. The CDR3 is made up of 13 amino acids. DNA for the CDR3: TGTGCCAGCAGGTCATACAGGAACACTGAAGCTTTCTTT. It yields the protein CASRSYRNTEAFF.

The chain uses TRBV5-1 and TRBJ1-1; no clear D gene. This CDR3 contains 14 residues. Trimming removed 3 bases at V and 1 base at J, with 10 bases between. CDR1 and CDR2 from the germline V gene are SGHRS and YFSETQ. The CDR3 protein is CASSSSTPNTEAFF. CDR3 nucleotides: TGCGCCAGCAGCTCCTCGACGCCGAACACTGAAGCTTTCTTT.

The chain links TRBV10-2 to TRBJ2-2; 9 positions agree with TRBD2. Looked up from germline, CDR1 is WSHSY and CDR2 is SAAADI. This CDR3 has 15 residues. The J segment lost 5 bases and the V segment lost 8 bases, leaving 9 bases of the junction unmatched. This CDR3 reads CASGVGAGGTGELFF. Here the CDR3 DNA reads TGCGCCAGCGGCGTTGGGGCGGGAGGGACCGGGGAGCTGTTTTTT.

The rearrangement links TRBV28 to TRBJ1-4; D gene ambiguous. This CDR3 has 12 residues. CDR1 is MDHEN and CDR2 is SYDVKM in the germline V gene. Trimming pared 6 bases from V and 4 bases from J, leaving 6 bases between. The DNA of the CDR3 is TGTGCCAGCAGGGCCCTTAATGAAAAACTGTTTTTT. It codes for CASRALNEKLFF.

The chain has TRBV10-1 and TRBJ1-4, with D hard to call. The germline gives CDR1 WNHNN, CDR2 SYGVQD (reference sequence). V dropped 0 bases and J dropped 8 bases, with 13 bases sitting between them. CDR3 length equals 15 residues. Here the CDR3 reads CASSESTGNDEKLFF. DNA of the CDR3: TGCGCCAGCAGTGAGTCTACCGGCAATGACGAAAAACTGTTTTTT.

This chain joins TRBV9 and TRBJ2-2; 9 nucleotides align to TRBD2. The CDR3 sequence is 19 residues long. V lost 0 bases to trimming and J lost 0 bases; unmatched junction nucleotides: 9. The V gene's germline CDR1 is SGDLS and CDR2 YYNGEE. The CDR3 here is CASSVVMREGHANTGELFF. DNA for the CDR3: TGTGCCAGCAGCGTAGTGATGCGGGAGGGCCACGCGAACACCGGGGAGCTGTTTTTT. Full variable domain (outside the CDR3, taken from reference TRBV9 and TRBJ2-2): DSGVTQTPKHLITATGQRVTLRCSPRSGDLSVYWYQQSLDQGLQFLIQYYNGEERAKGNILERFSAQQFPDLHSELNLSSLELGDSALYFCASSVVMREGHANTGELFFGEGSRLTVL.